One sample yielded the 27 T cell receptor beta chains listed below, sequenced in a study of naive and memory T cell subsets. Two oligonucleotides, mixed equimolar, formed the beta constant-region primer covering TRBC1 and TRBC2. Four rounds of PCR amplified the ligated cDNA using nested alpha and beta constant-region primers plus SP2. TCRdb analysed the UMI-ligation and nested PCR reads with MiXCR anew, one entry per CDR3 protein. The repertoire holds 8,500 to 10,000 distinct CDR3 sequences, with 5.5% to 6.5% as singletons. The sequencing sample was made of CD4+ TEMRA cells from blood. Subset specified: effector memory re-expressing CD45RA, CD45RA+ CD27-. The receptors come from a human donor in good health.

This clonotype has a count of ten or more. The chain recombines TRBV29-1 with TRBJ1-1, with TRBD1 as a possible D gene (6 bases). Trimming left V 4 bases short and J 2 bases short, with 8 bases between. The CDR3 is made up of 12 amino acids. Germline V gene lookup returns CDR1 SQVTM and CDR2 ANQGSEA. The CDR3 sequence: CSVGRGNTEAFF. The CDR3 region has the DNA TGCAGCGTTGGCAGGGGCAACACTGAAGCTTTCTTT.

This clonotype was counted between two and nine times. This rearrangement joins TRBV12-3 or TRBV12-4 to TRBJ1-1; a possible D gene is TRBD1 (5 bases). CDR3 length: 14 amino acids. Trimming pared 5 bases from V and 8 bases from J, leaving 18 bases between. The CDR3 sequence is CASSRGLLDLEAFF. CDR3 DNA sequence: TGTGCCAGCAGTCGGGGACTGCTGGATCTCGAAGCTTTCTTT.

This clonotype was seen at least ten times. The rearrangement uses TRBV20-1 and TRBJ2-7, with 14 positions matching TRBD2. The V segment lost 7 bases and the J segment 6 bases; nucleotides outside the gene matches: 5. In germline, CDR1 is DFQATT, CDR2 SNEGSKA (reference sequence). The CDR3 extends over 13 amino acids. The CDR3 protein is CSGTSGGKGEQYF. The CDR3 coding sequence is TGCAGTGGGACTAGCGGGGGGAAAGGCGAGCAGTACTTC.

The chain is built from TRBV20-1 and TRBJ2-7, with 9 bases identical to TRBD1. After removal of 3 bases from V and 7 bases from J, the junction contained 10 bases not matched to a gene. CDR3 length: 14 amino acids. Germline-derived CDR1 and CDR2 are DFQATT and SNEGSKA (reference sequence). CDR3 amino acids: CSASADRGWGEQYF. DNA of the CDR3: TGCAGTGCTAGCGCCGACAGGGGGTGGGGTGAGCAGTACTTC.

This clonotype was recorded many times. The gene calls are TRBV18 and TRBJ1-4; D possibly corresponds to TRBD1 (5 bases). Trimming shortened V by 0 bases and J by 7 bases, and 12 bases separated the two germline ends. Germline CDR1 and CDR2: KGHSH and LQKENI. The CDR3 length is 15 residues. The CDR3 reads CASSPPGGDGEKLFF. The CDR3 bases are TGTGCCAGCTCACCACCCGGGGGGGACGGTGAAAAACTGTTTTTT.

In this sample, this clonotype turned up many times. The rearrangement uses TRBV4-2 and TRBJ2-3, with TRBD2 matching 10 bases. V trimming: 4 bases; J trimming: 3 bases; junction bases outside the gene matches: 13. Per germline, CDR1 LGHNA and CDR2 YNFKEQ. The CDR3 has 18 amino acids. CDR3 DNA sequence: TGTGCCAGCAGCCGAGATATGGTAGCGGGAGGAAAAACAGATACGCAGTATTTT. It codes for CASSRDMVAGGKTDTQYF.

By frequency in the sample, this clonotype is medium-sized. J is TRBJ2-7 and V is TRBV20-1, with D perhaps assigned TRBD1 or TRBD2 (5 bases each). Trimming shortened V by 0 bases and J by 3 bases, and 24 bases separated the two germline ends. The CDR3 contains 18 residues. Per germline, CDR1 DFQATT and CDR2 SNEGSKA (reference sequence). CDR3 nucleotide sequence: TGCAGTGCTAGAGACCCAAGGCCGGGACGGGTTCTTAACTACGAGCAGTACTTC. This gives the protein CSARDPRPGRVLNYEQYF.

CDR3 sequence reads: CASSYRTGDNNSPLHF. The DNA of the CDR3 is TGTGCCAGCAGTTACCGGACAGGGGACAATAATTCACCCCTCCACTTT. The chain employs TRBV6-6 and TRBJ1-6; 9 bases line up with TRBD1. The germline V gene has CDR1 MNHNY and CDR2 SVGAGI (reference sequence). This CDR3 region has 16 residues. J was trimmed by 5 bases and V by 2 bases; bases with no gene match: 4.

This clonotype was seen a few times. The chain recombines TRBV14 with TRBJ1-2; maybe TRBD1 (6 bases). CDR1 and CDR2 from the germline V gene are SGHDN and FVKESK. The V end was cut by 2 bases, the J end by 7 bases, with 23 bases between. CDR3 length: 17 amino acids. CDR3 nucleotide sequence: TGTGCCAGCAGCCAAACAAGGGGGAACGGGGACACCCTTGGCTACACCTTC. It yields the protein CASSQTRGNGDTLGYTF.

The table lists this clonotype with many counts. This rearrangement joins TRBV7-2 to TRBJ2-5; D is undetermined. This CDR3 comprises 12 residues. From germline, CDR1 is SGHTA and CDR2 FQGNSA. With 5 bases removed from V and 5 bases from J, the gap between germline ends came to 9 bases. CDR3 nucleotide sequence: TGTGCCAGCAGCCTACCACTCGAGACCCAGTACTTC. It specifies CASSLPLETQYF.

This clonotype is medium-sized by share. This chain links TRBV5-1 with TRBJ1-2; D might be TRBD1 (6 bases). There are 16 residues in the CDR3. V was clipped by 0 bases and J by 6 bases, with 18 bases between them. The V gene's germline CDR1 is SGHRS and CDR2 YFSETQ. CDR3 sequence (DNA): TGCGCCAGCAGCTTGGGCCACAGGGATTTAGGGGATGGCTACACCTTC. Translated: CASSLGHRDLGDGYTF.

This clonotype was recorded many times. The CDR3 nucleotides read TGCAGCGTTGGCAGTGAAGGGGGAGGCTATGGCTACACCTTC. Translating gives CSVGSEGGGYGYTF. This chain connects TRBV29-1 to TRBJ1-2, with D perhaps matching TRBD1 (6 bases). The V end lost 4 bases, the J end lost 4 bases, and 16 bases lay between the germline ends. This CDR3 has 14 amino acids. Per the germline V gene, CDR1 is SQVTM and CDR2 is ANQGSEA. Based on the CDR3 plus reference TRBV29-1 and TRBJ1-2, the full variable domain is SAVISQKPSRDICQRGTSLTIQCQVDSQVTMMFWYRQQPGQSLTLIATANQGSEATYESGFVIDKFPISRPNLTFSTLTVSNMSPEDSSIYLCSVGSEGGGYGYTFGSGTRLTVV.

In this sample, this clonotype turned up many times. The V and J genes are TRBV7-9 and TRBJ2-4, with TRBD1 matching 7 bases. The CDR3 covers 14 residues. V dropped 5 bases and J dropped 11; count of bases not matched to a gene: 12. Germline CDR1 SEHNR, CDR2 FQNEAQ (reference sequence). The CDR3 loop reads CASSQSDRALFQYF. The CDR3 nucleotides are TGTGCCAGCAGCCAGTCAGACAGGGCTCTCTTTCAGTACTTC.

The V and J genes are TRBV30 and TRBJ1-1; unclear D gene. From germline, CDR1 is GTSNPN and CDR2 SVGIG (reference sequence). The length of the CDR3 is 14 residues. Trimming removed 0 bases at V and 0 bases at J, with 8 bases between. The CDR3 DNA reads as TGTGCCTGGAGTGTAGCGGTTATGAACACTGAAGCTTTCTTT. This encodes CAWSVAVMNTEAFF.

The table lists this clonotype with many counts. The chain joins TRBV20-1 to TRBJ2-3, with TRBD2 matching over 10 bases. The CDR3 is 18 residues long. V was clipped by 0 bases and J by 2 bases; unmatched bases: 11. CDR1 is DFQATT, CDR2 SNEGSKA, per germline (reference sequence). The CDR3 region has the DNA TGCAGTGCTAGAGATTTGGGTCTAGCGGGGGACCTCACAGATACGCAGTATTTT. Its translation is CSARDLGLAGDLTDTQYF.

The rearrangement joins TRBV9 to TRBJ1-1; no definite D call. V was shortened by 0 bases and J by 6 bases, with 15 bases between the two germline ends. The CDR3 is made up of 15 amino acids. Germline values: CDR1 SGDLS, CDR2 YYNGEE. For the CDR3, the DNA is TGTGCCAGCAGCGTAGAAGTGGGAAGGGCAGCTGAAGCTTTCTTT. The encoded protein is CASSVEVGRAAEAFF.

This clonotype showed up just a few times. J is TRBJ1-2 and V is TRBV9; no definite D call. V gave up 2 bases and J gave up 1 base, with 9 bases separating them. The germline V gene encodes CDR1 SGDLS and CDR2 YYNGEE. The length of the CDR3 is 14 residues. In DNA form, the CDR3 reads TGTGCCAGCAGCGTGGCACGGAATAACTATGGCTACACCTTC. It specifies CASSVARNNYGYTF.

This clonotype has a count of ten or more. The chain recombines TRBV19 with TRBJ2-2; D is unclear. The CDR3 is 17 amino acids. Between the trimmed V and J ends, which lost 2 bases and 0 bases, there was a span of 13 bases. The germline V gene has CDR1 LNHDA and CDR2 SQIVND (reference sequence). CDR3 coding DNA: TGTGCCAGTAGTATATTCTTAGGACGGACGAACACCGGGGAGCTGTTTTTT. This codes for CASSIFLGRTNTGELFF.

This clonotype was counted between two and nine times. The CDR3, as DNA: TGTGCCAGCAGCTTAGGAGGTCTCGCGGGATTAATTGAGCAGTTCTTC. Amino acids: CASSLGGLAGLIEQFF. V is TRBV7-2 and J is TRBJ2-1; perhaps TRBD2 as D (6 bases). CDR3 length: 16 amino acids. Trimming pared 1 base from V and 9 bases from J, leaving 19 bases between. Germline loops: CDR1 SGHTA, CDR2 FQGNSA.

This clonotype was recorded at least ten times. CDR3 bases: TGTGCCAGCAGCGTAGGGATATTTGGGACAGGGGATAAGATGAATCAGCCCCAGCATTTT. Residues: CASSVGIFGTGDKMNQPQHF. V and J are TRBV9 and TRBJ1-5; the match to TRBD1 covers 10 bases. Germline lookup yields CDR1 SGDLS and CDR2 YYNGEE. The V gene end was trimmed by 0 bases and the J gene end by 4 bases; junction bases not matched to a gene: 16. The CDR3 spans 20 residues.

This clonotype was counted ten times or more. The chain joins TRBV15 to TRBJ2-3; D is perhaps TRBD2 (6 bases). Trimming pared 2 bases from V and 6 bases from J, leaving 24 bases between. Looked up from germline, CDR1 is LNHNV and CDR2 is YYDKDF (reference sequence). The CDR3 totals 18 residues. CDR3: CATSRTARAGRGVDTQYF. CDR3 DNA: TGTGCCACCAGCAGAACCGCCCGGGCGGGGCGAGGCGTGGATACGCAGTATTTT. The variable domain in full, with the rest retrieved from reference TRBV15 and TRBJ2-3, is DAMVIQNPRYQVTQFGKPVTLSCSQTLNHNVMYWYQQKSSQAPKLLFHYYDKDFNNEADTPDNFQSRRPNTSFCFLDIRSPGLGDTAMYLCATSRTARAGRGVDTQYFGPGTRLTVL.

This clonotype was observed at least ten times. The rearrangement links TRBV12-3 or TRBV12-4 to TRBJ2-1; 11 bases agree with TRBD2. This CDR3 comprises 15 residues. V lost 5 bases and J lost 7; bases outside the gene matches: 7. The CDR3 nucleotides read TGTGCCAGCAGTGGATATAGCGGGAGGGCAAATGAGCAGTTCTTC. Amino acids: CASSGYSGRANEQFF.

This clonotype rates as medium-sized. The chain carries TRBV10-3 and TRBJ2-3, with D perhaps assigned TRBD1 or TRBD2 (5 bases each). V was shortened by 6 bases and J by 5 bases, with 12 bases between the two germline ends. From germline, CDR1 is ENHRY and CDR2 SYGVKD. This CDR3 comprises 13 residues. CDR3 nucleotides: TGTGCCATCAGGGAATTGGGGGAAGATACGCAGTATTTT. Translated: CAIRELGEDTQYF.

This clonotype was counted many times. The CDR3 DNA sequence: TGTGCCAGCAGTTTAGCGCTCACAAGGGCAGGGAGTTCCTACGAGCAGTACTTC. Translated: CASSLALTRAGSSYEQYF. The chain links TRBV12-3 or TRBV12-4 to TRBJ2-7, with D tentatively TRBD1 or TRBD2 (5 bases each). V shed 0 bases and J shed 1 base, with 19 bases lying between them. The CDR3 loop spans 18 amino acids.

At least ten counts were recorded for this clonotype. The J gene is TRBJ1-2, the V gene TRBV19; D is unresolved. The V gene lost 5 bases and the J gene lost 4 bases, with 8 bases spanning the gap. Germline CDR1 reads LNHDA; CDR2 reads SQIVND (reference sequence). CDR3 length: 12 residues. The CDR3 loop reads CASSDRSYGYTF. CDR3 in DNA: TGTGCCAGTAGTGACCGAAGCTATGGCTACACCTTC.

This clonotype turned up a few times. The CDR3 DNA is TGTGCCAGCAGTTGGGAAAATGGCTACACCTTC. Its protein product is CASSWENGYTF. This chain uses TRBV28 with TRBJ1-2; D is unresolved. This CDR3 has 11 amino acids. Germline values: CDR1 MDHEN, CDR2 SYDVKM. V was shortened by 4 bases and J by 6 bases, with 6 bases between the two germline ends.

Ten or more counts support this clonotype. This chain links TRBV18 with TRBJ2-1, with a possible D match to TRBD1 (6 bases). The germline V and J ends were trimmed by 4 bases and 0 bases, with 13 bases remaining between them. The germline V gene encodes CDR1 KGHSH and CDR2 LQKENI. The CDR3 covers 16 residues. CDR3 DNA: TGTGCCAGCTCACGGACTGGGGGCAGCTCCTACAATGAGCAGTTCTTC. Its translation is CASSRTGGSSYNEQFF.